This T cell receptor (beta chain) was sequenced in a study of blood T cell repertoires in COVID-19. In this sample, this clone turned up a few times. TCRdb's copy holds only in-frame clones and misses some; the assay was immunoSEQ multiplex PCR. The repertoire holds over 200,000 clones, with more than 70% as singletons. The V gene lost 6 bases and the J gene lost 2 bases, with 5 bases spanning the gap. The CDR3 is 12 amino acids. CDR1 and CDR2 from the germline V gene are MDHEN and SYDVKM. Sequenced input: peripheral blood. This TCR came from a woman in her sixties or seventies with acute or convalescent COVID-19. The V gene is TRBV28, the J gene TRBJ1-3; D unclear. The CDR3: CASRRAGNTIYF. CDR3 in DNA: TGTGCCAGCAGGAGGGCTGGAAACACCATATATTTT. Based on the CDR3 plus reference TRBV28 and TRBJ1-3, the full variable domain is DVKVTQSSRYLVKRTGEKVFLECVQDMDHENMFWYRQDPGLGLRLIYFSYDVKMKEKGDIPEGYSVSREKKERFSLILESASTNQTSMYLCASRRAGNTIYFGEGSWLTVV.